This T cell receptor beta chain emerged from a study of blood T cell repertoires in COVID-19 (dated by TCRdb to the early 2020s). Context from the whole study: Samples covering the acute and convalescent phases of COVID-19 were provided by collaborators in the United States, Italy and Spain. The prospective study material was composed of cDNA or gDNA derived from T cells, B-cell-depleted T cells, or PBMCs. Deeply sampled blood TCRbeta repertoires from subjects exposed to, actively infected with, or recovered from COVID-19 were included in the dataset. The repertoires were released in a freely available public database meant as a resource for research on the immune response to SARS-CoV-2. The samples were drawn from the first 160 participants of the ongoing ImmuneRACE study and from 1,254 subjects provided by 6 global collaborators. Nearly every sample came with metadata listing a de-identified subject ID, COVID-19 status, age in years and sex. Where available, HLA class I and class II types were taken from metadata supplied by the sample provider and were not determined by assay-based typing.

The research as a whole found: The quantity of clinical and demographic metadata differed by source and by participant and was supplied without curation.

After removal of 6 bases from V and 5 bases from J, the junction retains 7 bases not matched to a gene. CDR3 length: 14 amino acids, cysteine to phenylalanine. Solely the CDR3 DNA is kept, with 42 bases framed from the first base. Via the germline V gene, CDR1 is MNHEY and CDR2 SVGAGI. For this clone: Its binding antigen is unknown. No clone much larger than this one lies a single base away; base qualities are absent.

Whole blood was collected in K2EDTA tubes by collaborating institutions according to the institutions' own protocols. For TCRbeta analysis, collaborators shipped samples in one of three forms: frozen whole blood, isolated PBMCs, or DNA extracted from either of those sample types. The immunoSEQ Assay, a bias-controlled multiplex PCR, was used to amplify TCRbeta CDR3 regions from genomic DNA. As for the authors' bioinformatics: Within the assay, amplification of reference gene primers was used to estimate how many nucleated cells each sample contained. Sequence reads were collapsed and filtered to measure the absolute abundance of every unique TCRbeta CDR3 rearrangement. For each sample, productive Simpson clonality was calculated as the square root of Simpson's diversity index across productive rearrangements. TCRdb took over this immuneACCESS table, retaining in-frame rearrangements with V and J assigned. Such tables are incomplete; in checked studies, under half of the missing clones stem from an unresolved V gene, and the remainder is unexplained. D and trimming were read from the DNA, whereas the V and J calls and clone size are those reported in that table. The sample data list under 150,000 clones, and roughly 86% of these were observed just once. Roughly a tenth of the sample is taken by the ten largest.

This sequence was found in a man between 50 and 59 years old with active or convalescent COVID-19. Rearrangement joined TRBV6-5 to TRBJ2-3, with 8 central nucleotides matching TRBD1. Source material: peripheral blood. The CDR3 corresponds to CASRRTGSEDTQYF. The DNA sequence is TGTGCCAGCAGAAGGACAGGGAGTGAAGATACGCAGTATTTT.